The 27 T cell receptor beta chains given below trace back to one sample, sequenced in a study of beta chain features in type 1 diabetes (dated by TCRdb to the late 2010s). Libraries were constructed by the immunoSEQ multiplex PCR assay. The entire isolated RNA was reverse transcribed using the High Capacity cDNA Reverse Transcription Kit, and thus expressed TCRB transcripts were sequenced. In its TCRdb copy, this immuneACCESS table keeps in-frame sequences only and misses some clones. Where compared with another copy, unresolved V genes explain less than half of these, and the others have no known cause. This sample comprises 250,000 to 350,000 clones, 14% of them detected only once. The ten largest clonotypes hold roughly 7% of the sample. Sequencing was carried out using central memory CD4+ T cells from blood. These receptors all stem from a man aged 30-40 years in good health.

This rearrangement joins TRBV4-1 to TRBJ2-1, with D tentatively TRBD1 or TRBD2 (5 bases each). V was shortened by 2 bases and J by 3 bases, with 14 bases between the two germline ends. CDR1 is MGHRA and CDR2 is YSYEKL in the germline V gene. The CDR3 is 16 residues long. Written as DNA, the CDR3 is TGCGCCAGCAGCCAACAGGGTGAGGGGCGCTACAATGAGCAGTTCTTC. Translated, it gives CASSQQGEGRYNEQFF.

This rearrangement joins TRBV7-2 to TRBJ2-3; 11 bases map to TRBD2. The CDR3 extends over 16 amino acids. Germline CDR1 reads SGHTA; CDR2 reads FQGNSA. V shed 5 bases, J shed 5 bases, and the junction held 9 bases outside the gene matches. CDR3 protein: CASSPVSGGAGDTQYF. The CDR3 DNA reads as TGTGCCAGCAGCCCAGTTAGCGGGGGGGCAGGAGATACGCAGTATTTT.

This CDR3 reads CASSGREVTDTQYF. CDR3 bases: TGTGCCAGCAGCGGGCGGGAGGTAACAGATACGCAGTATTTT. The chain recombines TRBV5-4 with TRBJ2-3; TRBD2 aligns across 8 bases. Germline CDR1 reads SGHNT; CDR2 reads YYREEE (reference sequence). The V gene end was trimmed by 4 bases and the J gene end by 3 bases; junction bases not matched to a gene: 4. This CDR3 is built from 14 residues.

This clone was counted only a few times. This chain uses TRBV11-3 with TRBJ2-2; 10 bases are shared with TRBD2. After removal of 8 bases from V and 8 bases from J, the junction contained 11 bases not matched to a gene. Per the germline V gene, CDR1 is SGHNT and CDR2 is YENEEA. The length of the CDR3 is 15 residues. The CDR3 sequence is CASPSSGSRSGELFF. The DNA for the CDR3 is TGTGCCAGCCCCTCTAGCGGGAGTCGTTCGGGGGAGCTGTTTTTT.

The chain has TRBV6-5 and TRBJ1-1, with D perhaps matching TRBD1 (5 bases). The V gene lost 6 bases and the J gene lost 1 base, with 12 bases spanning the gap. Germline-derived CDR1 and CDR2 are MNHEY and SVGAGI. The CDR3 covers 14 residues. In DNA form, the CDR3 reads TGTGCCAGCAGGAGGGAGGGGCCGAACACTGAAGCTTTCTTT. It is translated as CASRREGPNTEAFF.

The V and J genes are TRBV5-4 and TRBJ2-6, with D perhaps matching TRBD1 (6 bases). This CDR3 spans 16 amino acids. The V gene lost 2 bases and the J gene lost 1 base, with 10 bases spanning the gap. Germline V gene data show CDR1 as SGHNT and CDR2 as YYREEE (reference sequence). CDR3 region: CASSLATGSGANVLTF. The DNA for the CDR3 is TGTGCCAGCAGCTTAGCCACAGGGTCTGGGGCCAACGTCCTGACTTTC.

The chain employs TRBV6-5 and TRBJ2-3, with 7 nucleotides matching TRBD1. Germline trimming cut 7 bases from V and 6 bases from J; bases unmatched to any gene: 10. There are 14 residues in the CDR3. The V gene's germline CDR1 is MNHEY and CDR2 SVGAGI. CDR3 amino acids: CASNRQGSADTQYF. Written as DNA, the CDR3 is TGTGCCAGCAACAGACAGGGAAGTGCCGATACGCAGTATTTT.

The chain links TRBV25-1 to TRBJ1-2; TRBD1 agrees at 7 bases. The germline CDR1 and CDR2 sequences are MGHDK and SYGVNS. Trimming at V came to 4 bases and at J to 4 bases, leaving 6 bases not matched to a gene. The CDR3 is made up of 14 amino acids. The CDR3 DNA is TGTGCCAGCAGTGCTCGACAGGGACCCTATGGCTACACCTTC. It encodes CASSARQGPYGYTF.

J is TRBJ2-3 and V is TRBV5-4; TRBD1 aligns across 9 bases. Germline CDR1 reads SGHNT; CDR2 reads YYREEE (reference sequence). Unmatched junction bases numbered 6, after V lost 4 bases and J lost 0 bases. The CDR3 runs 16 residues. DNA of the CDR3: TGTGCCAGCAGCGCCCAACAGGGGGCTAGCACAGATACGCAGTATTTT. Its translation is CASSAQQGASTDTQYF.

This clone was counted at least ten times. The V gene is TRBV28, the J gene TRBJ2-1; tentatively, D is TRBD2 (5 bases). Trimming stripped 7 bases from V and 5 bases from J, with 12 bases between. Germline CDR1 reads MDHEN; CDR2 reads SYDVKM. The CDR3 length is 13 residues. CDR3 DNA: TGTGCCAGCATAGCGAGGAGGAACAATGAGCAGTTCTTC. Protein sequence: CASIARRNNEQFF.

The J gene is TRBJ1-3, the V gene TRBV7-8; D call uncertain. Matching the DNA end better, TRBJ2-2 makes the J call doubtful. From germline, CDR1 is SGHVS and CDR2 FQNEAQ. CDR3 length: 11 amino acids. This CDR3 reads CASSETGELFF. The CDR3 DNA reads as TGTGCCAGCAGCGAAACCGGGGAGCTGTTTTTT.

The chain carries TRBV9 and TRBJ1-1, with D possibly matching TRBD1 (5 bases). The CDR3 spans 14 residues. Germline V lookup: CDR1 SGDLS, CDR2 YYNGEE. V lost 0 bases to trimming and J lost 0 bases, with 6 bases between them. CDR3 in DNA: TGTGCCAGCAGCGTAGGGGGCATGAACACTGAAGCTTTCTTT. Protein product: CASSVGGMNTEAFF.

Only a few counts were recorded for this clone. The CDR3 nucleotides read TGCGCCAGCAGCTTGACCTCGACAGGCATGAACACTGAAGCTTTCTTT. This translates into CASSLTSTGMNTEAFF. This chain links TRBV5-1 with TRBJ1-1; TRBD1 is a possible D gene (6 bases). CDR1 is SGHRS, CDR2 YFSETQ, per germline. The CDR3 runs 16 residues. Trimming stripped 1 base from V and 0 bases from J, with 13 bases between.

The sample holds a few counts of this clone. The chain employs TRBV5-1 and TRBJ2-2, with 7 nucleotides matching TRBD1. Germline values: CDR1 SGHRS, CDR2 YFSETQ. The CDR3 runs 15 residues. After removal of 6 bases from V and 5 bases from J, the junction contained 10 bases not matched to a gene. This CDR3 reads CASKARTGETGELFF. CDR3 DNA sequence: TGCGCCAGCAAAGCCCGGACAGGAGAAACCGGGGAGCTGTTTTTT.

This clone was seen more than once but under ten times. The chain has TRBV5-1 and TRBJ1-4; D unclear. This CDR3 is 11 amino acids long. V gave up 10 bases and J gave up 10 bases, with 14 bases separating them. Germline values: CDR1 SGHRS, CDR2 YFSETQ. The CDR3, as DNA: TGCGCCTGCATCAGTTTGGGAAAACTGTTTTTT. Translation: CACISLGKLFF.

This clone has just a few counts. The chain links TRBV4-2 to TRBJ2-1; the D is unclear. The CDR3 totals 16 residues. Per the germline V gene, CDR1 is LGHNA and CDR2 is YNFKEQ. The V gene lost 1 base and the J gene lost 7 bases, with 17 bases spanning the gap. The CDR3 loop reads CASSQVSQVLTNEQFF. CDR3 in DNA: TGTGCCAGCAGCCAAGTTAGCCAGGTGTTGACGAATGAGCAGTTCTTC.

This sequence joins TRBV21-1 and TRBJ1-1. TRBV21-1 is a pseudogene locus. This CDR3 is built from 14 residues. CDR3 sequence: CASSRRPGRREAFF. As DNA, the CDR3 is TGTGCCAGCAGCAGACGGCCGGGACGGAGGGAAGCTTTCTTT.

The sample holds a few counts of this clone. This sequence joins TRBV7-2 and TRBJ2-5, with D unresolved. Germline V gene data show CDR1 as SGHTA and CDR2 as FQGNSA. The germline V and J ends were trimmed by 5 bases and 5 bases, with 6 bases remaining between them. This CDR3 region has 11 residues. This CDR3 reads CASSPGETQYF. The DNA for the CDR3 is TGTGCCAGCAGCCCTGGGGAGACCCAGTACTTC.

The rearrangement links TRBV11-3 to TRBJ2-5; tentatively, D is TRBD1 (5 bases). Between the trimmed V and J ends, which lost 4 bases and 6 bases, there was a span of 15 bases. In germline, CDR1 is SGHNT, CDR2 YENEEA. The CDR3 sequence is 14 residues long. CDR3 amino acids: CASSSPGAVKTQYF. Here the CDR3 DNA reads TGTGCCAGCAGCTCACCTGGGGCGGTGAAGACCCAGTACTTC.

The V gene is TRBV6-5, the J gene TRBJ2-5; 10 nucleotides align to TRBD1. The CDR3 covers 14 residues. With V trimmed by 7 bases and J by 9 bases, 11 bases remained unmatched. Per the germline V gene, CDR1 is MNHEY and CDR2 is SVGAGI. CDR3 sequence reads: CASTAPRDRGPQYF. DNA of the CDR3: TGTGCCAGCACCGCACCCCGGGACAGGGGACCCCAGTACTTC.

The chain uses TRBV5-4 and TRBJ1-2; 12 bases match TRBD1. CDR3 length: 15 amino acids. Germline V gives CDR1 SGHNT, CDR2 YYREEE (reference sequence). Germline trimming cut 4 bases from V and 5 bases from J; bases unmatched to any gene: 6. The CDR3 nucleotides read TGTGCCAGCAGCACTCCGGGACAGGGGGCTTATGGCTACACCTTC. It codes for CASSTPGQGAYGYTF.

Only a few counts were recorded for this clone. This sequence joins TRBV7-2 and TRBJ2-1, with D unresolved. The V end lost 4 bases, the J end lost 7 bases, and 14 bases lay between the germline ends. The length of the CDR3 is 14 residues. Per germline, CDR1 SGHTA and CDR2 FQGNSA. This chain's CDR3 is CASSSRVVSNEQFF. Here the CDR3 DNA reads TGTGCCAGCAGCTCCCGGGTGGTGTCGAATGAGCAGTTCTTC.

As regards this clone: This CDR3 is also generated by other DNA sequences in the sample. The genes are TRBV19 and TRBJ2-3; 9 bases are a match to TRBD1. The CDR3 runs to 16 residues. The junction had 3 bases not matched to a gene; V was cut back by 0 bases and J by 2 bases. The germline gives CDR1 LNHDA, CDR2 SQIVND (reference sequence). The CDR3 region has the DNA TGTGCCAGTAGTATAGACTACAGGGGGCTCACAGATACGCAGTATTTT. Its protein product is CASSIDYRGLTDTQYF.

This clone was seen only a few times. One junction end does not reproduce the germline sequence, and a read error may be involved. V and J are TRBV4-1 and TRBJ1-5; D gene unclear. CDR3 length: 15 residues. The germline V gene encodes CDR1 MGHRA and CDR2 YSYEKL. For the CDR3, the DNA is TGTGCCAGCAGCCAGCAACTAAATAGCAATCAGCCCCAGCATTTT. Translating it yields CASSQQLNSNQPQHF.

V gene TRBV6-5 combines with J gene TRBJ2-5; a possible D gene is TRBD1 (5 bases). The CDR3 runs to 13 residues. Trimming stripped 8 bases from V and 7 bases from J, with 17 bases between. CDR1 MNHEY and CDR2 SVGAGI come from the germline V gene. CDR3 residues: CASRNRIFGTQYF. The CDR3 bases are TGTGCCAGCCGAAACAGGATTTTTGGGACCCAGTACTTC.

This clone was detected a few times. The chain employs TRBV7-9 and TRBJ2-2; D perhaps matches TRBD1 (5 bases). V was shortened by 5 bases and J by 6 bases, with 10 bases between the two germline ends. Germline CDR1 SEHNR, CDR2 FQNEAQ (reference sequence). CDR3 length: 13 residues. CDR3 loop: CASSPEGAGELFF. The CDR3 DNA reads as TGTGCCAGCAGCCCAGAAGGGGCCGGGGAGCTGTTTTTT.

This clone was seen many times. The chain couples TRBV29-1 to TRBJ2-3; 8 bases are a match to TRBD2. The junction had 13 bases not matched to a gene; V was cut back by 6 bases and J by 5 bases. CDR3 length: 15 residues. In germline, CDR1 is SQVTM, CDR2 ANQGSEA. The CDR3 loop reads CSVPGVSGMQDTQYF. For the CDR3, the DNA is TGCAGCGTACCGGGGGTTAGCGGGATGCAAGATACGCAGTATTTT.